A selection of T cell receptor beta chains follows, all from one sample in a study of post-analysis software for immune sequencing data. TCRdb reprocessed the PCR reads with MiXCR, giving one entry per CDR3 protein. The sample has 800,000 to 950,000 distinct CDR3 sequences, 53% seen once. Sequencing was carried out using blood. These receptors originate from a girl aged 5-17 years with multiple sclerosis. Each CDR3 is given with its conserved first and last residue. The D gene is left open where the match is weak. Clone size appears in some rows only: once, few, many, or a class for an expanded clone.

cdr3_aa: CASSLWTGGGYEQYF
cdr3_nt: TGTGCCAGCAGCTTATGGACAGGGGGCGGATACGAGCAGTACTTC
v_call: TRBV7-6
j_call: TRBJ2-7
d_call: TRBD1
clone_size: few

cdr3_aa: CASSSGLAEGGTQYF
cdr3_nt: TGTGCCAGCAGTTCGGGACTAGCGGAGGGGGGAACCCAGTACTTC
v_call: TRBV12-3/TRBV12-4
j_call: TRBJ2-5
d_call: TRBD2
clone_size: -

cdr3_aa: CSASGQGNDGYTF
cdr3_nt: TGCAGTGCTAGCGGACAGGGGAATGATGGCTACACCTTC
v_call: TRBV20-1
j_call: TRBJ1-2
d_call: TRBD1
clone_size: -

cdr3_aa: CSVAGQSSEKLFF
cdr3_nt: TGCAGCGTGGCGGGACAGAGTAGTGAAAAACTGTTTTTT
v_call: TRBV29-1
j_call: TRBJ1-4
d_call: TRBD1
clone_size: few

cdr3_aa: CASSERLAGVTDTQYF
cdr3_nt: TGTGCCAGCAGTGAAAGGCTAGCGGGGGTCACAGATACGCAGTATTTT
v_call: TRBV2
j_call: TRBJ2-3
d_call: TRBD2
clone_size: few

cdr3_aa: CASSFQGGETQYF
cdr3_nt: TGCGCCAGCAGCTTCCAGGGAGGAGAGACCCAGTACTTC
v_call: TRBV4-1
j_call: TRBJ2-5
d_call: -
clone_size: few

cdr3_aa: CSATPPGSYGYTF
cdr3_nt: TGCAGTGCTACTCCGCCAGGGAGCTATGGCTACACCTTC
v_call: TRBV20-1
j_call: TRBJ1-2
d_call: -
clone_size: -

cdr3_aa: CASSKVSGQSSEQYF
cdr3_nt: TGTGCCAGCAGCAAAGTTTCGGGACAGTCCTCCGAGCAGTACTTC
v_call: TRBV21-1
j_call: TRBJ2-7
d_call: -
clone_size: few

cdr3_aa: CASSPTRGTDTQYF
cdr3_nt: TGTGCCAGCTCACCCACCCGTGGCACAGATACGCAGTATTTT
v_call: TRBV18
j_call: TRBJ2-3
d_call: -
clone_size: -

cdr3_aa: CASSESEDSPYEQYF
cdr3_nt: TGCGCCAGCAGTGAGTCGGAGGACAGCCCATACGAGCAGTACTTC
v_call: TRBV10-2
j_call: TRBJ2-7
d_call: -
clone_size: few

cdr3_aa: CASSLVHRGGGYTF
cdr3_nt: TGTGCCAGCAGCTTAGTGCATAGGGGCGGTGGCTACACCTTC
v_call: TRBV7-9
j_call: TRBJ1-2
d_call: -
clone_size: few

cdr3_aa: CSASSQGYGYEQYF
cdr3_nt: TGCAGTGCTAGCAGCCAGGGGTACGGCTACGAGCAGTACTTC
v_call: TRBV20-1
j_call: TRBJ2-7
d_call: -
clone_size: -